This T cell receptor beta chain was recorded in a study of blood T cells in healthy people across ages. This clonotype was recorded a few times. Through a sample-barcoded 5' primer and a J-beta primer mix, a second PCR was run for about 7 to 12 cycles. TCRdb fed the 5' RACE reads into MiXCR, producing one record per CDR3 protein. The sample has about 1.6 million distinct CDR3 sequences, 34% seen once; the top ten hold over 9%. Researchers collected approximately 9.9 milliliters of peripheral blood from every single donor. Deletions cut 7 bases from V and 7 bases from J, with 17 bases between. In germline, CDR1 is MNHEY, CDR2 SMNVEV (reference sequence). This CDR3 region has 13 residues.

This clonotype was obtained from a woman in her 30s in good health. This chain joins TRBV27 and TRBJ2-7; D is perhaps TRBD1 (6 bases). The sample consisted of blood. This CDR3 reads CASKGQGREEQYF. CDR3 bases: TGTGCCAGCAAGGGCCAGGGGCGAGAAGAGCAGTACTTC.